This TCR beta chain was documented in a study of radiation and T cells in renal cell carcinoma. Study-level points and caveats: Top tumor clonotypes rose in blood 2 weeks post-radiation, then contracted. Sampling covered only around 0.98 g of each tumor.

This clone was seen a handful of times. The antigen is not known. The method was immunoSEQ multiplex PCR; TCRdb's version includes in-frame clones alone and lacks a portion of them. The data contain 15,000 to 20,000 clones, over 60% of them singletons. V lost 0 bases and J lost 7, with 14 bases in between. Germline V lookup: CDR1 SGHRS, CDR2 YFSETQ. This CDR3 has 16 amino acids. As for treatment: 15 Gy SBRT to primary tumor, nephrectomy 4 weeks later. Nephrectomy followed 15 Gy stereotactic body radiation by 4 weeks. The origin of this receptor is a woman in her seventies with renal cell carcinoma. This material consisted of tumor tissue, taken from a patient whose treatment included radiotherapy and nephrectomy. The rearrangement uses TRBV5-1 and TRBJ1-6; a possible D gene is TRBD1 (6 bases). The CDR3 DNA follows: TGCGCCAGCAGCTTGGAGCGGACAGAACTCAATTCACCCCTCCACTTT. It specifies CASSLERTELNSPLHF. The full variable domain, in which reference TRBV5-1 and TRBJ1-6 provide the parts outside the CDR3, is KAGVTQTPRYLIKTRGQQVTLSCSPISGHRSVSWYQQTPGQGLQFLFEYFSETQRNKGNFPGRFSGRQFSNSRSEMNVSTLELGDSALYLCASSLERTELNSPLHFGNGTRLTVT.